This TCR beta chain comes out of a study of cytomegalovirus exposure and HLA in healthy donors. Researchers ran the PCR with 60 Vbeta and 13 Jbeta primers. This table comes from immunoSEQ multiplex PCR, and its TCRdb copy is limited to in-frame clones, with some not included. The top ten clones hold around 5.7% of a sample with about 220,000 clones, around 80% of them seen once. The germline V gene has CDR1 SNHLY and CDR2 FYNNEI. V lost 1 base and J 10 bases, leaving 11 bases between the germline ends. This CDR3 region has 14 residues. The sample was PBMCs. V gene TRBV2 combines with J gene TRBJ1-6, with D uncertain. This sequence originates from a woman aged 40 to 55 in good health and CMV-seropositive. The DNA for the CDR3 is TGTGCCAGCAGTGAAGGGACTGGCGTATCACCCCTCCACTTT. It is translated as CASSEGTGVSPLHF.